This record looks at one T cell receptor beta chain sequence and its context. Its antigen is unidentified. This sample was included in a study of T cell responses to AZD1222 COVID-19 vaccine. Study-wide results and limits: Spike was spanned by vaccine-associated CD4 TCRs, which were dominant at 160-218 and 743-854. Variant regions that are unmutated are reportedly the target of nearly half of spike-specific TCRs.

V dropped 7 bases and J dropped 5; count of bases not matched to a gene: 7. The CDR3 sequence is 13 residues long. Germline V gene sequence: CDR1 SQVTM, CDR2 ANQGSEA. Sequencing was performed with immunoSEQ multiplex PCR; in TCRdb, only in-frame clones are kept and a portion is missing. The data hold more than 110,000 clones, with 92% observed a single time. This chain joins TRBV29-1 and TRBJ1-4; 7 bases line up with TRBD1. The material sequenced was peripheral blood, taken 28 days after the second AZD1222 dose. The TCR sequence derives from an adult who received the AZD1222 COVID-19 vaccine. Here the CDR3 DNA reads TGCAGCGCCGCCAGGGGGTCGAATGAAAAACTGTTTTTT. This gives the protein CSAARGSNEKLFF.